A single sample gave rise to the 10 T cell receptor beta chains below, sequenced in a study of shared clonotypes between healthy human individuals. The protocol was immunoSEQ multiplex PCR, while the TCRdb copy is restricted to in-frame clones and leaves out a portion. The table has about 2.4 million clones, approximately 90% seen once. What was sequenced was naive CD4+ T cells sorted from blood. The subset was: CD45RA+ positively selected. Receptors originate from a man between 18 and 29 years old in good health.

This chain uses TRBV6-1 with TRBJ1-1; TRBD1 is a possible D gene (6 bases). The CDR3 covers 12 residues. V was shortened by 1 base and J by 10 bases, with 10 bases between the two germline ends. Germline V gives CDR1 MNHNS, CDR2 SASEGT. CDR3 region: CASSEGIGGAFF. The DNA of the CDR3 is TGTGCCAGCAGTGAAGGAATAGGGGGAGCTTTCTTT.

The chain couples TRBV7-6 to TRBJ1-3; 10 positions match TRBD1. The CDR3 contains 19 residues. The ends lost 1 base at V and 0 bases at J; junction bases unmatched: 9. Germline V gene sequence: CDR1 SGHVS, CDR2 FNYEAQ. CDR3 region: CASSLGGGTGALSGNTIYF. CDR3 DNA sequence: TGTGCCAGCAGCTTAGGAGGCGGGACAGGGGCCCTCTCTGGAAACACCATATATTTT.

The gene calls are TRBV14 and TRBJ1-6, with TRBD1 matching 7 bases. J lost 15 bases, V lost 0 bases, and 2 bases had no gene match. CDR1 and CDR2 from the germline V gene are SGHDN and FVKESK. CDR3 size: 12 residues. CDR3 loop: CASSQEGGILHF. As DNA, the CDR3 is TGTGCCAGCAGCCAAGAAGGGGGCATCCTCCACTTT.

The CDR3 spells CASSYGRLTYNEQFF. The CDR3 DNA is TGTGCCAGCAGTTACGGGAGGCTGACCTACAATGAGCAGTTCTTC. The chain uses TRBV6-5 and TRBJ2-1; tentative D call: TRBD2 (6 bases). This CDR3 region has 15 residues. Germline-derived CDR1 and CDR2 are MNHEY and SVGAGI. Trimming cost V 2 bases and J 2 bases, with 10 bases left between them.

This chain uses TRBV5-1 with TRBJ2-7; TRBD2 is a possible D gene (7 bases). Germline values: CDR1 SGHRS, CDR2 YFSETQ. This CDR3 has 15 amino acids. V lost 3 bases and J lost 1, with 14 bases in between. The CDR3 protein is CASSWGGRSSYEQYF. The CDR3 DNA sequence: TGCGCCAGCAGCTGGGGGGGCAGGAGTTCCTACGAGCAGTACTTC. Complete variable domain (other parts from reference TRBV5-1 and TRBJ2-7): KAGVTQTPRYLIKTRGQQVTLSCSPISGHRSVSWYQQTPGQGLQFLFEYFSETQRNKGNFPGRFSGRQFSNSRSEMNVSTLELGDSALYLCASSWGGRSSYEQYFGPGTRLTVT.

The chain recombines TRBV6-6 with TRBJ1-3, with unresolved D. The CDR3 runs to 14 residues. Germline lookup yields CDR1 MNHNY and CDR2 SVGAGI (reference sequence). V dropped 7 bases and J dropped 2 bases, with 12 bases sitting between them. CDR3 region: CASTGTTTGNTIYF. The CDR3 DNA reads as TGTGCCAGCACCGGAACAACTACTGGAAACACCATATATTTT.

The chain carries TRBV6-6 and TRBJ1-4; 8 nucleotides line up with TRBD1. Trimming cost V 2 bases and J 8 bases; bases outside gene matches: 1. Germline V gives CDR1 MNHNY, CDR2 SVGAGI (reference sequence). The CDR3 spans 13 residues. The CDR3 coding sequence is TGTGCCAGCAGTTACCAGGGGGCCGAAAAACTGTTTTTT. As protein: CASSYQGAEKLFF.

Here the CDR3 reads CASSVAKGTLPSTDTQYF. The CDR3 DNA sequence: TGTGCCAGCAGCGTAGCTAAAGGAACGTTACCTAGCACAGATACGCAGTATTTT. The chain uses TRBV9 and TRBJ2-3; D unclear. V was clipped by 0 bases and J by 0 bases, with 17 bases between them. The CDR3 is made up of 18 amino acids. From germline, CDR1 is SGDLS and CDR2 YYNGEE. Variable domain in full (rest from reference TRBV9 and TRBJ2-3): DSGVTQTPKHLITATGQRVTLRCSPRSGDLSVYWYQQSLDQGLQFLIQYYNGEERAKGNILERFSAQQFPDLHSELNLSSLELGDSALYFCASSVAKGTLPSTDTQYFGPGTRLTVL.

Concerning this clone: The sample carries other DNA sequences with the same CDR3. The V and J genes are TRBV27 and TRBJ1-5; D ambiguous. The germline V and J ends were trimmed by 3 bases and 3 bases, with 6 bases remaining between them. The CDR3 has 13 residues. Per the germline V gene, CDR1 is MNHEY and CDR2 is SMNVEV (reference sequence). The CDR3 DNA sequence: TGTGCCAGCAGTTTGGGGAACAATCAGCCCCAGCATTTT. Amino acid sequence: CASSLGNNQPQHF.

J is TRBJ2-7 and V is TRBV6-1; D ambiguous. V shed 3 bases and J shed 5 bases, with 14 bases lying between them. Germline V CDR1 and CDR2: MNHNS, SASEGT. The CDR3 has 14 amino acids. The CDR3 DNA is TGTGCCAGCAGTGACAGCAGGTGGACGGACGAGCAGTACTTC. Its translation: CASSDSRWTDEQYF.